The present TCR beta chain was sequenced within a study of T cell repertoires in cytomegalovirus infection. Whole-study context: Recently identified HLA-C-restricted CMV epitopes were among the peptides used. Indications came from public TCR beta signatures; they pointed to CMV infection and to a matching HLA type.

Note on this clonotype: Its antigen is undetermined.

Study outcomes and limitations: Clonotype analysis showed dominance of the ex vivo response by HLA-C-restricted CMV-specific TCR beta clonotypes. There were carriers of CMV plus the relevant HLA, and cumulative public TCR beta family frequency identified them.

Deletions cut 5 bases from V and 4 bases from J, with 3 bases between. The CDR3 runs 11 residues. Using its own MiXCR run on the reads, TCRdb lists one record per CDR3 protein. The sample holds some 480,000 distinct CDR3 sequences, about 33% seen once. Sequenced here: cultured PBMCs, sampled from culture after CMV antigen stimulation. The sequence was obtained from a human donor in good health (CMV status not recorded). Some clones in this sample may be carry-over from other donors' samples. The chain links TRBV12-3 or TRBV12-4 to TRBJ2-1; D gene uncertain. CDR3 sequence reads: CASSIYNEQFF. The CDR3 DNA is TGTGCCAGCAGTATTTACAATGAGCAGTTCTTC.